Listed below are T cell receptor beta chains from one sample, sequenced in a study of post-analysis software for immune sequencing data. TCRdb recomputed calls from the PCR reads with MiXCR, one row per CDR3 protein. The sample includes hundreds of thousands of distinct CDR3 sequences, approximately 38% of them seen just once. The sample was blood. Receptor source: a girl aged 5-17 years with multiple sclerosis. The CDR3 runs from the conserved cysteine through the conserved F or W. D genes are given only for firm matches. The size entry is marked missing in some rows and otherwise reads once, few, many or a size class.

V gene: TRBV12-3/TRBV12-4
J gene: TRBJ1-1
clone size: -
D gene: TRBD1
CDR3 DNA: TGTGCCAGCAGCTATGGACAGGGACCCGCCGAAGCTTTCTTT
CDR3 protein: CASSYGQGPAEAFF

V gene: TRBV12-3/TRBV12-4
J gene: TRBJ2-3
clone size: few
D gene: -
CDR3 DNA: TGTGCCAGCACCTCCCAACCTGGGGCGAATACGCAGTATTTT
CDR3 protein: CASTSQPGANTQYF

V gene: TRBV2
J gene: TRBJ2-7
clone size: few
D gene: TRBD1
CDR3 DNA: TGTGCCACCAGTATGGACAGGCTAAGCTCCTACGAGCAGTACTTC
CDR3 protein: CATSMDRLSSYEQYF

V gene: TRBV28
J gene: TRBJ1-1
clone size: -
D gene: -
CDR3 DNA: TGTGCCAGCAGGCGCCCGAACACTGAAGCTTTCTTT
CDR3 protein: CASRRPNTEAFF

V gene: TRBV5-1
J gene: TRBJ2-1
clone size: -
D gene: TRBD1
CDR3 DNA: TGCGCCAGTCAGCCGGGACAGGGGTACAATGAGCAGTTCTTC
CDR3 protein: CASQPGQGYNEQFF

V gene: TRBV3-1
J gene: TRBJ1-2
clone size: -
D gene: -
CDR3 DNA: TGTGCCAGCAGCCAACGAAGTTTTAGCTATGGCTACACCTTC
CDR3 protein: CASSQRSFSYGYTF

V gene: TRBV27
J gene: TRBJ2-5
clone size: few
D gene: TRBD2
CDR3 DNA: TGTGCCAGCAGACCCAGCGGGACTAGCGGGGGTGAGACCCAGTACTTC
CDR3 protein: CASRPSGTSGGETQYF

V gene: TRBV7-3
J gene: TRBJ2-1
clone size: few
D gene: TRBD2
CDR3 DNA: TGTGCCAGCAGCTCATACACTAGCGGGGGCTACAATGAGCAGTTCTTC
CDR3 protein: CASSSYTSGGYNEQFF

V gene: TRBV27
J gene: TRBJ2-7
clone size: once
D gene: -
CDR3 DNA: TGTGCCAGCAGTTCAAAACTAGCATTCGACGAGCAGTACTTC
CDR3 protein: CASSSKLAFDEQYF

V gene: TRBV12-3/TRBV12-4
J gene: TRBJ2-1
clone size: -
D gene: TRBD2
CDR3 DNA: TGTGCCAGCAGTTCTAGCGGGGGGGATTCCTACAATGAGCAGTTCTTC
CDR3 protein: CASSSSGGDSYNEQFF

V gene: TRBV6-2/TRBV6-3
J gene: TRBJ2-3
clone size: -
D gene: TRBD1
CDR3 DNA: TGTGCCAGCAGTTACCCGAGTTCGTGGGGACAGAACACAGATACGCAGTATTTT
CDR3 protein: CASSYPSSWGQNTDTQYF

V gene: TRBV6-5
J gene: TRBJ1-2
clone size: few
D gene: TRBD1
CDR3 DNA: TGTGCCAGCAGTTACGGGACAGGGGGCACTGGCTACACCTTC
CDR3 protein: CASSYGTGGTGYTF

V gene: TRBV7-9
J gene: TRBJ2-7
clone size: few
D gene: TRBD1
CDR3 DNA: TGTGCCAGCAGCCCAGGACAGGGCAGGGGCTACGAGCAGTACTTC
CDR3 protein: CASSPGQGRGYEQYF

V gene: TRBV7-9
J gene: TRBJ1-2
clone size: -
D gene: -
CDR3 DNA: TGTGCCAGCAGCTCCCTGACCTGGGGCTATGGCTACACCTTC
CDR3 protein: CASSSLTWGYGYTF

V gene: TRBV10-3
J gene: TRBJ2-7
clone size: -
D gene: TRBD1
CDR3 DNA: TGTGCCATCAGTGGTCGACAGGGGAGTGGAAACTACGAGCAGTACTTC
CDR3 protein: CAISGRQGSGNYEQYF

V gene: TRBV9
J gene: TRBJ2-4
clone size: -
D gene: -
CDR3 DNA: TGTGCCAGCAGCGTTCCGACTAGACCCTCAAGCTTAGCCAAAAACATTCAGTACTTC
CDR3 protein: CASSVPTRPSSLAKNIQYF

V gene: TRBV7-9
J gene: TRBJ2-1
clone size: few
D gene: TRBD2
CDR3 DNA: TGTGCCAGCAGCTCCCCAGCGGCTAGCCGGGGGGTCCCGTTCTTC
CDR3 protein: CASSSPAASRGVPFF

V gene: TRBV6-6
J gene: TRBJ1-4
clone size: -
D gene: -
CDR3 DNA: TGTGCCAGCAGTTACGATCTGGGTAATGAAAAACTGTTTTTT
CDR3 protein: CASSYDLGNEKLFF

V gene: TRBV7-9
J gene: TRBJ1-1
clone size: few
D gene: -
CDR3 DNA: TGTGCCAGCAGCTCAGCCCCGAACACTGAAGCTTTCTTT
CDR3 protein: CASSSAPNTEAFF

V gene: TRBV7-3
J gene: TRBJ2-1
clone size: few
D gene: -
CDR3 DNA: TGTGCCAGCAGCCATACTGGGGGCAATGAGCAGTTCTTC
CDR3 protein: CASSHTGGNEQFF

V gene: TRBV10-3
J gene: TRBJ2-7
clone size: -
D gene: -
CDR3 DNA: TGTGCCATCAGTGAAAGGACAGCTTCCTACGAGCAGTACTTC
CDR3 protein: CAISERTASYEQYF

V gene: TRBV20-1
J gene: TRBJ2-2
clone size: -
D gene: TRBD2
CDR3 DNA: TGCAGTGCTAGAGTGACGGGACTAGACGGCGGGGAGCTGTTTTTT
CDR3 protein: CSARVTGLDGGELFF

V gene: TRBV28
J gene: TRBJ1-5
clone size: -
D gene: TRBD1
CDR3 DNA: TGTGCCAGCAGCCCCACAGGGGTTCCCCATCCCCAGCATTTT
CDR3 protein: CASSPTGVPHPQHF

V gene: TRBV7-9
J gene: TRBJ2-1
clone size: -
D gene: TRBD2
CDR3 DNA: TGTGCCAGCAGCCAGATGGAGGTAGCCGGGGGGTATGAGCAGTTCTTC
CDR3 protein: CASSQMEVAGGYEQFF

V gene: TRBV20-1
J gene: TRBJ2-5
clone size: -
D gene: -
CDR3 DNA: TGCAGTGCCAGACACCCGTGGGAGCAGTACTTC
CDR3 protein: CSARHPWEQYF